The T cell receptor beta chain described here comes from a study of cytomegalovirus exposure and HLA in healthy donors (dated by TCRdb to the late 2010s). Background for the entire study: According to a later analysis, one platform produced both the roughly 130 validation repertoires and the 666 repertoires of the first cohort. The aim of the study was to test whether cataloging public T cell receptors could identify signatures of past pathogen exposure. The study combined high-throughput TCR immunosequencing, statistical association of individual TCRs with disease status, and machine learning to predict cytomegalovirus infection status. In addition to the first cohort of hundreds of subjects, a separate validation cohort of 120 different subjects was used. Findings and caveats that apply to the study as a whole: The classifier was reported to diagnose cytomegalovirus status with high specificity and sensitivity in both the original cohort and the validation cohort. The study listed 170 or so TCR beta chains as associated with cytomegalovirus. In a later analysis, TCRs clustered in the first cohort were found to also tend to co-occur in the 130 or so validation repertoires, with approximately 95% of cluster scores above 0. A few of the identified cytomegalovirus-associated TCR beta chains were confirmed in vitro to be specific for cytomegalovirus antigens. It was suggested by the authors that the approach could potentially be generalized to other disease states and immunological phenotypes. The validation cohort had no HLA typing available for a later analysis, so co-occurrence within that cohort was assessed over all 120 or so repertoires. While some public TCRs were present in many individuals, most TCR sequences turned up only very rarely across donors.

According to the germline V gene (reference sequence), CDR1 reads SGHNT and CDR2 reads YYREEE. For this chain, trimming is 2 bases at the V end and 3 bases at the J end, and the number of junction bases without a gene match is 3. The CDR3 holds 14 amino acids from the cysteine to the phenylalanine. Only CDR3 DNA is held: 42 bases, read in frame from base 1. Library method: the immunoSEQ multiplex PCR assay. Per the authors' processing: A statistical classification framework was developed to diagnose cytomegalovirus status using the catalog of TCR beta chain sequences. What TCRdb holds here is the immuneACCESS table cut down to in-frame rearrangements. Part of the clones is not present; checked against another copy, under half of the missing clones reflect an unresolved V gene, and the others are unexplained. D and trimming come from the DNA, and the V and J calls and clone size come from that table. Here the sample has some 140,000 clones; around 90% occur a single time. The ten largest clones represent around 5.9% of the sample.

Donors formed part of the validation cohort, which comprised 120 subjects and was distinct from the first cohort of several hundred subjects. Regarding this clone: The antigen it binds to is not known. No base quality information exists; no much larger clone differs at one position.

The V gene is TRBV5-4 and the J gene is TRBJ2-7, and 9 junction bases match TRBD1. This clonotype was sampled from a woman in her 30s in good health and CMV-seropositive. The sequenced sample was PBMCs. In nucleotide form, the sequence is TGTGCCAGCAGCTTAGACAGGGGGGACTACGAGCAGTACTTC. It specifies CASSLDRGDYEQYF.